Listed below are T cell receptor beta chains from one sample, sequenced in a study of patients and donors after allogeneic stem cell transplantation. Via MiXCR, TCRdb re-called the RT-PCR reads, giving one row per CDR3 protein. The sample lists approximately 170,000 distinct CDR3 sequences, 24% occurring once. Sequenced material: blood, either unsorted or a sorted T cell fraction (not recorded which). These receptors came from a human donor who was either an allogeneic HSCT recipient or a stem cell or donor lymphocyte infusion donor (not recorded which). It is not recorded whose cells these are; they may come from a transplant donor. Both conserved end residues are part of each CDR3. A D gene is named only where the DNA matches it firmly. Not every row has a clone size; where given, it reads once, few, many or a size class.

V: TRBV4-2; size: many; J: TRBJ1-1; D: NA; CDR3: CASSHEGITEAFF; DNA: TGTGCCAGCAGCCACGAGGGGATCACTGAAGCTTTCTTT
V: TRBV11-2; size: NA; J: TRBJ2-1; D: NA; CDR3: CASSLDLQPYNEQFF; DNA: TGTGCCAGCAGCTTAGATCTTCAGCCGTACAATGAGCAGTTCTTC
V: TRBV13; size: NA; J: TRBJ2-7; D: NA; CDR3: CASRPAQAYEQYF; DNA: TGTGCCAGCAGGCCTGCCCAGGCATACGAGCAGTACTTC
V: TRBV29-1; size: few; J: TRBJ2-5; D: NA; CDR3: CSVTGETQYF; DNA: TGCAGCGTCACAGGAGAGACCCAGTACTTC
V: TRBV12-3/TRBV12-4; size: NA; J: TRBJ2-3; D: NA; CDR3: CASNRQTSTDTQYF; DNA: TGTGCCAGCAATCGCCAGACGAGCACAGATACGCAGTATTTT
V: TRBV18; size: NA; J: TRBJ2-6; D: NA; CDR3: CASSPGRVVRGANVLTF; DNA: TGTGCCAGCTCACCAGGCAGGGTGGTGAGAGGGGCCAACGTCCTGACTTTC
V: TRBV29-1; size: NA; J: TRBJ1-1; D: NA; CDR3: CSVPGRRNTEAFF; DNA: TGCAGCGTTCCGGGACGGAGGAACACTGAAGCTTTCTTC
V: TRBV5-1; size: few; J: TRBJ2-2; D: TRBD2; CDR3: CATQTSGDTGELFF; DNA: TGCGCCACCCAGACTAGCGGAGACACCGGGGAGCTGTTTTTT
V: TRBV6-5; size: NA; J: TRBJ1-4; D: NA; CDR3: CASSYSWLLTNEKLFF; DNA: TGTGCCAGCAGTTACTCATGGCTATTAACTAATGAAAAACTGTTTTTT
V: TRBV18; size: NA; J: TRBJ1-2; D: NA; CDR3: CDSSQEGEVSNYGYTF; DNA: TGTGACAGCTCACAGGAGGGTGAGGTATCGAACTATGGCTACACCTTC
V: TRBV12-3/TRBV12-4; size: NA; J: TRBJ2-1; D: NA; CDR3: CASTPGNEQFF; DNA: TGTGCCAGCACCCCGGGGAATGAGCAGTTCTTC
V: TRBV18; size: many; J: TRBJ1-1; D: TRBD1; CDR3: CASSPLSDRGTEAFF; DNA: TGTGCCAGCTCACCACTATCGGACAGGGGGACTGAAGCTTTCTTT
V: TRBV5-1; size: few; J: TRBJ1-2; D: TRBD1; CDR3: CASSLESRGRGPNYGYTF; DNA: TGCGCCAGCAGCTTGGAGTCAAGGGGGCGCGGACCCAACTATGGCTACACCTTC
V: TRBV29-1; size: few; J: TRBJ1-2; D: TRBD1; CDR3: CSVQGAEGYGYTF; DNA: TGCAGCGTTCAGGGGGCGGAGGGCTATGGCTACACCTTC
V: TRBV7-2; size: NA; J: TRBJ1-1; D: TRBD1; CDR3: CASSRDRGNTEAFF; DNA: TGTGCCAGCAGCCGAGACAGGGGGAACACTGAAGCTTTCTTT
V: TRBV10-3; size: few; J: TRBJ2-2; D: NA; CDR3: CAISEATVGLTGELFF; DNA: TGTGCCATCAGTGAGGCCACAGTGGGGCTCACCGGGGAGCTGTTTTTT
V: TRBV5-6; size: NA; J: TRBJ2-2; D: NA; CDR3: CASSPPGGTGELFF; DNA: TGTGCCAGCAGCCCCCCTGGGGGGACCGGGGAGCTGTTTTTT
V: TRBV12-3/TRBV12-4; size: NA; J: TRBJ1-2; D: NA; CDR3: CASSFKVPYGYTF; DNA: TGTGCCAGCAGTTTCAAAGTCCCCTATGGCTACACCTTC
V: TRBV9; size: NA; J: TRBJ2-7; D: TRBD1; CDR3: CASSVYPAPGQGYEQYF; DNA: TGTGCCAGCAGCGTATATCCGGCACCGGGACAGGGCTACGAGCAGTACTTC
V: TRBV2; size: NA; J: TRBJ2-3; D: TRBD2; CDR3: CASINPGLAGATSTDTQYF; DNA: TGTGCCAGCATTAACCCGGGACTAGCGGGAGCTACGAGCACAGATACGCAGTATTTT
V: TRBV29-1; size: NA; J: TRBJ2-4; D: NA; CDR3: CSVEESQAKNIQYF; DNA: TGCAGCGTTGAAGAATCGCAGGCCAAAAACATTCAGTACTTC
V: TRBV20-1; size: once; J: TRBJ2-7; D: NA; CDR3: CSAPPGTTYDEQYF; DNA: TGCAGTGCTCCCCCAGGGACCACCTACGACGAGCAGTACTTC
V: TRBV7-7; size: NA; J: TRBJ2-1; D: TRBD2; CDR3: CASSRLAGYNEQFF; DNA: TGTGCTAGCAGCCGACTAGCAGGTTACAATGAGCAGTTCTTC
V: TRBV29-1; size: NA; J: TRBJ2-2; D: TRBD1; CDR3: CSSRGQNTGELFF; DNA: TGCAGCTCCAGGGGGCAGAACACCGGGGAGCTGTTTTTT
V: TRBV24-1; size: NA; J: TRBJ1-1; D: NA; CDR3: CATSGPGRETEAFF; DNA: TGTGCCACCAGTGGCCCCGGCCGTGAGACTGAAGCTTTCTTT
V: TRBV12-3/TRBV12-4; size: few; J: TRBJ2-3; D: TRBD2; CDR3: CASSWSSGSGNTQYF; DNA: TGTGCCAGCAGTTGGTCTAGCGGGAGTGGAAATACGCAGTATTTT
V: TRBV7-2; size: NA; J: TRBJ1-4; D: TRBD1; CDR3: CASTDRVGEKLFF; DNA: TGTGCCAGCACCGACAGGGTTGGCGAAAAACTGTTTTTT
V: TRBV20-1; size: many; J: TRBJ1-2; D: TRBD1; CDR3: CSAHPPDRPLYGYTF; DNA: TGCAGTGCCCACCCGCCGGACAGGCCCCTCTATGGCTACACCTTC
V: TRBV29-1; size: NA; J: TRBJ2-1; D: NA; CDR3: CSVEEDPFF; DNA: TGCAGCGTTGAAGAAGATCCGTTCTTC
V: TRBV20-1; size: few; J: TRBJ1-1; D: TRBD1; CDR3: CSARTGFRTEAFF; DNA: TGCAGTGCTCGGACAGGATTTCGAACTGAAGCTTTCTTT
V: TRBV9; size: NA; J: TRBJ1-1; D: NA; CDR3: CASSQMMNTEAFF; DNA: TGTGCCAGCAGCCAGATGATGAACACTGAAGCTTTCTTT
V: TRBV2; size: few; J: TRBJ1-5; D: TRBD1; CDR3: CASNPGQGNQPQHF; DNA: TGTGCCAGCAATCCGGGACAGGGCAATCAGCCCCAGCATTTT
V: TRBV12-3/TRBV12-4; size: NA; J: TRBJ2-1; D: NA; CDR3: CASSFGFNEQFF; DNA: TGTGCCAGCAGTTTTGGGTTTAATGAGCAGTTCTTC
V: TRBV29-1; size: few; J: TRBJ1-1; D: NA; CDR3: CSVLRSPGEAFF; DNA: TGCAGCGTTCTCCGGTCCCCGGGTGAAGCTTTCTTT
V: TRBV18; size: few; J: TRBJ1-2; D: NA; CDR3: CASSPESIYGYTF; DNA: TGTGCCAGCTCACCGGAAAGTATCTATGGCTACACCTTC
V: TRBV20-1; size: NA; J: TRBJ1-4; D: NA; CDR3: CSARGQNNEKLFF; DNA: TGCAGTGCACGAGGACAGAATAATGAAAAACTGTTTTTT
V: TRBV27; size: NA; J: TRBJ2-7; D: NA; CDR3: CASSNLGRYYEQYF; DNA: TGTGCCAGCAGCAACCTGGGACGGTACTACGAGCAGTACTTC